These T cell receptor beta chains were read from a single sample in a study of blood T cell repertoires in COVID-19. The assay was immunoSEQ multiplex PCR, and TCRdb's table has in-frame clones only and misses some. This table has 200,000 or so clones, less than 90% appearing once. Sample: peripheral blood. The source is a man between 65 and 85 years old with acute or convalescent COVID-19. CDR3s include the opening cysteine and the closing phenylalanine or tryptophan. D genes are given only for firm matches. The size entry is marked missing in some rows and otherwise reads once, few, many or a size class.

>TRBV6-5|-|TRBJ1-1|-
TGTGCCAGCAGGGGGGGTTTCACTGAAGCTTTCTTT
CASRGGFTEAFF
>TRBV15|TRBD2|TRBJ2-1|-
TGTGCCACCAGCGACCGACTAGCGGGACATTACAATGAGCAGTTCTTC
CATSDRLAGHYNEQFF
>TRBV2|-|TRBJ1-5|-
TGTGCCAGCAGCGCCATGAGGCAGCCCCAGCATTTT
CASSAMRQPQHF
>TRBV5-5|TRBD1|TRBJ1-5|few
TGTGCCAGCAGCTTGACCATATATACAGGGGCCTATAGCAATCAGCCCCAGCATTTT
CASSLTIYTGAYSNQPQHF
>TRBV5-1|-|TRBJ2-1|-
TGCGCCAGCAGCACAGGGACGGTAAGCTCCTACAATGAGCAGTTCTTC
CASSTGTVSSYNEQFF
>TRBV2|-|TRBJ2-7|-
TGTGCCAGCAGCCAGGACAGAAACTACGAGCAGTACTTC
CASSQDRNYEQYF
>TRBV27|TRBD2|TRBJ2-1|-
TGTGCCAGCAGTTTGGGGACTAGCGGCTTGAGCTCCTACAATGAGCAGTTCTTC
CASSLGTSGLSSYNEQFF
>TRBV5-5|TRBD2|TRBJ2-1|-
TGTGCCAGCAACGAGCGGGAGAGGTCCTACAATGAGCAGTTCTTC
CASNERERSYNEQFF
>TRBV3-1/TRBV3-2|-|TRBJ1-1|-
TGTGCCAGCAGCCGTACAGGGACGAAAACTGAAGCTTTCTTT
CASSRTGTKTEAFF
>TRBV4-3|TRBD1|TRBJ2-2|-
TGCGCCAGCAGCCTAACAGGGGTGAGCACCGGGGAGCTGTTTTTT
CASSLTGVSTGELFF
>TRBV6-5|-|TRBJ1-4|-
TGTGCCAGCAGCCCAGGGGTATCGAATGAAAAACTGTTTTTT
CASSPGVSNEKLFF
>TRBV7-2|-|TRBJ2-1|-
TGTGCCAGCAGCTTAGCTAGTAGCGCGGTCTACAATGAGCAGTTCTTC
CASSLASSAVYNEQFF
>TRBV2|-|TRBJ2-1|-
TGTGCCAGCAGATCGACTAGTAATGAGCAGTTCTTC
CASRSTSNEQFF
>TRBV5-8|-|TRBJ1-5|-
TGTGCCAGCAGCCCGGGACATCATAGCAATCAGCCCCAGCATTTT
CASSPGHHSNQPQHF
>TRBV3-1/TRBV3-2|-|TRBJ2-1|-
TGTGCCAGCAGCCTGCAAGAGAATGAGCAGTTCTTC
CASSLQENEQFF
>TRBV19|TRBD1|TRBJ2-7|-
TGTGCCAGTAGTATGAGACCCGGGACAGGGGGCCTTGAGCAGTACTTC
CASSMRPGTGGLEQYF
>TRBV5-1|TRBD1|TRBJ1-5|once
TGCGCCAGCAGCTTACAGGGGAATCAGCCCCAGCATTTT
CASSLQGNQPQHF
>TRBV7-9|TRBD2|TRBJ2-7|-
TGTGCCAGCAGCTCTAGCGGGGATCCTAGCTCCTACGAGCAGTACTTC
CASSSSGDPSSYEQYF
>TRBV6-1|TRBD2|TRBJ2-1|-
TGTGCCAGCAGTGTTATGGGGGGGAGTAACATCGGTGAGCAGTTCTTC
CASSVMGGSNIGEQFF
>TRBV12-3/TRBV12-4|-|TRBJ2-2|-
TGTGCCAGCAGGCGGTCGGGCACCGGGGAGCTGTTTTTT
CASRRSGTGELFF
>TRBV7-6|-|TRBJ2-1|-
TGTGCCAGCAGCTTACACCGGGACTCCACCTACAATGAGCAGTTCTTC
CASSLHRDSTYNEQFF
>TRBV5-1|-|TRBJ1-4|-
TGCGCCAGCAGGCGGGGGCCGTCAACTAATGAAAAACTGTTTTTT
CASRRGPSTNEKLFF
>TRBV5-1|TRBD1|TRBJ1-5|-
TGCGCCAGCAGCTTGTCTGGACAGGGCCACATGGAGCAGCCCCAGCATTTT
CASSLSGQGHMEQPQHF
>TRBV10-1|-|TRBJ1-2|-
TGCGCCAGCACGCGGGGAGGGAACCGGGCTGGCTACACCTTC
CASTRGGNRAGYTF
>TRBV27|-|TRBJ1-5|-
TGTGCCAGCAGTTCAGGGATACAGCCCCAGCATTTT
CASSSGIQPQHF
>TRBV5-1|-|TRBJ2-2|-
TGCGCCAGCAGCTTGTCGTCCGGGAACACCGGGGAGCTGTTTTTT
CASSLSSGNTGELFF
>TRBV5-6|-|TRBJ1-2|-
TGTGCCAGCAGTAAAGCAGGGCAGAACTATGGCTACACCTTC
CASSKAGQNYGYTF
>TRBV6-5|TRBD1|TRBJ1-5|-
TGTGCCAGCAGTCGCCTCGGACAGGGAAATCAGCCCCAGCATTTT
CASSRLGQGNQPQHF
>TRBV27|TRBD2|TRBJ2-2|-
TGTGCCAGCAGTCTCCGGACTAGCGGGAGGGCGGGGACCGGGGAGCTGTTTTTT
CASSLRTSGRAGTGELFF
>TRBV28|TRBD1|TRBJ1-2|-
TGTGCCAGCAGTTTAGGGACAGGGTTAGCTAACTATGGCTACACCTTC
CASSLGTGLANYGYTF
>TRBV9|TRBD2|TRBJ2-1|-
TGTGCCAGCAGCGAACACTACCGGACTAGCGGTGACAATGAGCAGTTCTTC
CASSEHYRTSGDNEQFF
>TRBV6-5|-|TRBJ1-5|-
TGTGCCAGCAGTTGGGCGGGCAACAATCAGCCCCAGCATTTT
CASSWAGNNQPQHF
>TRBV4-2|-|TRBJ1-6|few
TGTGCCAGCAGCCAAGATATGGACGGTACGGGATCACCCCTCCACTTT
CASSQDMDGTGSPLHF
>TRBV5-4|TRBD2|TRBJ2-3|-
TGTGCCAGCAGATTTGGGAGGGAATCTGGCACAGATACGCAGTATTTT
CASRFGRESGTDTQYF
>TRBV7-9|-|TRBJ1-1|-
TGTGCCAGCATGGGCAGAAACATGAACACTGAAGCTTTCTTT
CASMGRNMNTEAFF
>TRBV14|TRBD1|TRBJ2-2|-
TGTGCCAGCAGCCAAGTTTCAGGGGGTACCGGGGAGCTGTTTTTT
CASSQVSGGTGELFF
>TRBV7-3|TRBD1|TRBJ2-1|few
TGTGCCAGCGGCCGCGGGACAGGGCTCTACAATGAGCAGTTCTTC
CASGRGTGLYNEQFF
>TRBV18|-|TRBJ1-1|-
TGTGCCAGCTCACCTACAAGGACAGAGAACACTGAAGCTTTCTTT
CASSPTRTENTEAFF
>TRBV5-4|-|TRBJ1-5|-
TGTGCCAGCAGCGCGGGGCTTACGAATCAGCCCCAGCATTTT
CASSAGLTNQPQHF
>TRBV6-5|-|TRBJ1-1|-
TGTGCCAGCAGTTACATGGGCCCCACTGAAGCTTTCTTT
CASSYMGPTEAFF
>TRBV19|TRBD1|TRBJ1-2|-
TGTGCCAGTATGCCACAGGGGAGAATCCATGGCTACACCTTC
CASMPQGRIHGYTF
>TRBV9|-|TRBJ2-1|-
TGTGCCAGCAGTCGGACTGGCCCTCACAATGAGCAGTTCTTC
CASSRTGPHNEQFF
>TRBV19|-|TRBJ1-2|-
TGTGCCAGTAAGGGACAAGGACCAAGGTTTAACTATGGCTACACCTTC
CASKGQGPRFNYGYTF
>TRBV7-2|-|TRBJ2-7|-
TGTGCCAGCAGCACTCCAGGGGTCTATTACGAGCAGTACTTC
CASSTPGVYYEQYF
>TRBV18|-|TRBJ2-7|-
TGTGCCAGCTCACCGGCAGGTGTAGGCGAGCAGTACTTC
CASSPAGVGEQYF
>TRBV7-8|-|TRBJ2-1|once
TGTGCCAGCAGCTTAGGGTTCAGGGCCGCTTCCTACAATGAGCAGTTCTTC
CASSLGFRAASYNEQFF
>TRBV4-2|TRBD2|TRBJ2-7|-
TGTGCCAGCAGCCAAGAACGGGTGCTGAGGGCGGGAGGGCCCTCCGAGCAGTACTTC
CASSQERVLRAGGPSEQYF